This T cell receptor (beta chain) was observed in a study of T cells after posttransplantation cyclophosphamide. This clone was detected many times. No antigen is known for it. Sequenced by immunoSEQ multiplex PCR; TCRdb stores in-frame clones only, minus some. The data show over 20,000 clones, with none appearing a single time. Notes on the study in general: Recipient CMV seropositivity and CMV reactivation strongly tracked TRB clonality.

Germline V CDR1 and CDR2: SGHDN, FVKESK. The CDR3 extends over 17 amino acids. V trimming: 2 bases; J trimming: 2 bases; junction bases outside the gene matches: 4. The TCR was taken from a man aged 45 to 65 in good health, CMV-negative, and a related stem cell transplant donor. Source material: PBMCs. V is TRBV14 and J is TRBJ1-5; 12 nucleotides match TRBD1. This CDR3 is CASSQRGQGAGNQPQHF. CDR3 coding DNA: TGTGCCAGCAGCCAAAGGGGACAGGGGGCGGGCAATCAGCCCCAGCATTTT.